These T cell receptor beta chains were read from a single sample in a study of blood T cell repertoires in COVID-19. Profiling relied on immunoSEQ multiplex PCR, and the TCRdb table lists in-frame clones only, not all of them. The sample lists approximately 84,000 clones, around 78% occurring once. Input material: peripheral blood. These receptors all come from a human donor in a cohort sampled during active COVID-19. Both conserved end residues are part of each CDR3. The D gene is left open where the match is weak. Some rows mark clone size as missing; the rest say once, few, many or name a class of expanded clone.

d_call,j_call,clone_size,v_call,cdr3_nt,cdr3_aa
TRBD1,TRBJ1-4,.,TRBV28,TGTGCCAGCATGGACAGGGATGAAAAACTGTTTTTT,CASMDRDEKLFF
.,TRBJ2-7,.,TRBV28,TGTGCCAGCAGTTTAGTTGGGGGCCCCTCCTACGAGCAGTACTTC,CASSLVGGPSYEQYF
TRBD2,TRBJ2-3,.,TRBV6-6,TGTGCCAGCAGAGAGGGACTAGCAGTGGATACGCAGTATTTT,CASREGLAVDTQYF
TRBD2,TRBJ2-2,.,TRBV7-9,TGTGCCAGCAGCTTGACTAGCGGCCACACCGGGGAGCTGTTTTTT,CASSLTSGHTGELFF
.,TRBJ2-2,.,TRBV28,TGTGCCAGCAGTCGGGTCAGAGCGAACACCGGGGAGCTGTTTTTT,CASSRVRANTGELFF
TRBD2,TRBJ2-1,once,TRBV6-4,TGTGCCAGCAGTGACGTTAGCGGGCCTTACAATGAGCAGTTCTTC,CASSDVSGPYNEQFF
TRBD1,TRBJ1-4,.,TRBV28,TGTGCCAGCAGTCCTTGGGACAGGGGCGAAAAACTGTTTTTT,CASSPWDRGEKLFF
TRBD1,TRBJ2-3,.,TRBV5-1,TGCGCCAGCAGCCCATCACAGGGGGCACCAGATACGCAGTATTTT,CASSPSQGAPDTQYF
.,TRBJ2-6,.,TRBV24-1,TGTGCCACCAGTGGACAGGTTGGCGGGGCCAACGTCCTGACTTTC,CATSGQVGGANVLTF
.,TRBJ2-5,.,TRBV5-1,TGCGCCAGCAGCATCAGTGAAGAGACCCAGTACTTC,CASSISEETQYF
.,TRBJ2-1,.,TRBV5-8,TGTGCTACGAGCACCGCTGAGCAGTTCTTC,CATSTAEQFF
.,TRBJ2-1,once,TRBV5-8,TGTGCCAGCAGCCCCATCCCTTCAGGGCTCAATGAGCAGTTCTTC,CASSPIPSGLNEQFF
.,TRBJ1-1,.,TRBV5-1,TGCGCCAGCAGCTTGTTTGAGGGTGGCACTGAAGCTTTCTTT,CASSLFEGGTEAFF
.,TRBJ2-1,few,TRBV7-8,TGTGCCAGCAGCTTAGACAGGGCCGGGAGGAATGAGCAGTTCTTC,CASSLDRAGRNEQFF
.,TRBJ2-7,.,TRBV6-6,TGTGCCAGCAAAGACAACCCCTACGAGCAGTACTTC,CASKDNPYEQYF
.,TRBJ1-3,.,TRBV4-3,TGCGCCAGCAGCCAAGAGTTGATGAGTTTTGGAAACACCATATATTTT,CASSQELMSFGNTIYF
.,TRBJ1-6,.,TRBV10-1,TGCGCCAGCAGTGAGACAGCCAATTCACCCCTCCACTTT,CASSETANSPLHF
.,TRBJ2-7,.,TRBV6-6,TGTGCCAGCAGTTACGATTCGGGGTACGAGCAGTACTTC,CASSYDSGYEQYF